This T cell receptor beta chain is from a study of tumor-infiltrating lymphocytes in localized non-small cell lung cancer. Study summary: Resected tumor was paired with non-adjacent uninvolved lung from the same patient.

The assay was immunoSEQ multiplex PCR, and TCRdb's table has in-frame clones only and misses some. The sample contains about 24,000 clones, approximately 64% of which appear only once. Trimming removed 1 base at V and 9 bases at J, with 19 bases between. Germline V CDR1 and CDR2: SGHTA, FQGNSA. This CDR3 has 16 amino acids. The TCR sequence derives from a human donor with non-small cell lung cancer. The rearrangement uses TRBV7-2 and TRBJ2-1, with D possibly called TRBD1 or TRBD2 (6 bases each). The sequenced material came from lung tumor tissue. The chain's CDR3 is CASSLEWGARGGEQFF. The CDR3 DNA is TGTGCCAGCAGCTTAGAGTGGGGGGCCCGTGGGGGTGAGCAGTTCTTC.